Presented here are 28 T cell receptor beta chains from one specimen sequenced in a study of cytomegalovirus exposure and HLA in healthy donors (TCRdb year 2017). Library preparation was by the immunoSEQ multiplex PCR assay. As stored in TCRdb, this immuneACCESS dataset retains in-frame rearrangements with V and J assigned. A fraction of the clones does not appear; measured against another copy, unresolved V genes explain less than half of the discrepancy, and the remainder lacks a known reason. This sample lists under 350,000 clones; about 86% were detected once. Approximately 1% of the sample is in the top ten clones. Sequencing was performed on PBMCs. The receptor set was obtained from a woman aged 18-35 years in good health and CMV-seronegative.

J is TRBJ2-7 and V is TRBV5-4; 9 bases agree with TRBD2. The ends lost 4 bases at V and 2 bases at J; junction bases unmatched: 4. The CDR3 is made up of 14 amino acids. CDR1 SGHNT and CDR2 YYREEE come from the germline V gene (reference sequence). CDR3 loop: CASSPGLAAYEQYF. In DNA, the CDR3 is TGTGCCAGCAGCCCGGGACTAGCCGCCTACGAGCAGTACTTC.

There are a few counts of this clone. The J gene is TRBJ1-6, the V gene TRBV2; no clear D gene. The germline V gene encodes CDR1 SNHLY and CDR2 FYNNEI. V lost 6 bases and J lost 7, with 13 bases in between. The CDR3 length is 14 residues. This CDR3 reads CASSLVERNSPLHF. CDR3 bases: TGTGCCAGCAGCTTAGTTGAACGGAATTCACCCCTCCACTTT.

The V gene is TRBV9, the J gene TRBJ2-7; the D is unclear. V was clipped by 4 bases and J by 2 bases, with 13 bases between them. The germline V gene has CDR1 SGDLS and CDR2 YYNGEE. The CDR3 runs to 14 residues. The CDR3 spells CASSSEPRPYEQYF. Written as DNA, the CDR3 is TGTGCCAGCAGCTCCGAGCCTCGCCCCTACGAGCAGTACTTC.

For the CDR3, the DNA is TGTGCCAGCAGGTACAATCGGAATTCACCCCTCCACTTT. It encodes CASRYNRNSPLHF. V usage is TRBV6-5 and J usage is TRBJ1-6, with D unclear. Germline CDR1 reads MNHEY; CDR2 reads SVGAGI. The CDR3 runs to 13 residues. The ends were cut back, 6 bases at V and 7 bases at J, with 10 bases in the middle.

This CDR3 reads CASRWDRGSDIQYF. CDR3 nucleotides: TGTGCCAGCAGATGGGACAGGGGGTCAGACATTCAGTACTTC. V usage is TRBV6-1 and J usage is TRBJ2-4; 11 bases line up with TRBD1. CDR1 and CDR2 (germline): MNHNS, SASEGT. The J segment lost 8 bases and the V segment lost 6 bases, leaving 6 bases of the junction unmatched. There are 14 residues in the CDR3.

The rearrangement uses TRBV30 and TRBJ2-7; 8 positions agree with TRBD1. Germline V CDR1 and CDR2: GTSNPN, SVGIG (reference sequence). The length of the CDR3 is 14 residues. Unmatched junction bases numbered 8, after V lost 5 bases and J lost 2 bases. The CDR3 nucleotides are TGTGCCTGGGTCGACAGGGGAATCACCTACGAGCAGTACTTC. Translated, it gives CAWVDRGITYEQYF.

This chain joins TRBV5-6 and TRBJ1-6; possible D gene TRBD1, 5 bases. Deletions cut 3 bases from V and 3 bases from J, with 19 bases between. The CDR3 is 18 amino acids. Germline V lookup: CDR1 SGHDT, CDR2 YYEEEE. The CDR3 DNA is TGTGCCAGCAGCTCAATCTCCTCCTCGACAGTCTATAATTCACCCCTCCACTTT. Translating gives CASSSISSSTVYNSPLHF.

The V gene is TRBV6-5, the J gene TRBJ1-1; D unresolved. Germline loops: CDR1 MNHEY, CDR2 SVGAGI. The CDR3 spans 13 residues. The V end was cut by 6 bases, the J end by 1 base, with 9 bases between. The CDR3 reads CASRHEANTEAFF. The CDR3 DNA sequence: TGTGCCAGCAGACATGAGGCGAACACTGAAGCTTTCTTT.

This clone was counted a few times. The V gene is TRBV7-2, the J gene TRBJ1-2; D may be TRBD1 (5 bases). CDR1 is SGHTA, CDR2 FQGNSA, per germline. This CDR3 region has 15 residues. V was trimmed by 1 base and J by 2 bases, leaving 11 bases between them. The CDR3 nucleotides are TGTGCCAGCAGCTTAGTGGGGGGGATGAACTATGGCTACACCTTC. Its translation is CASSLVGGMNYGYTF.

This clone was recorded once. This rearrangement joins TRBV29-1 to TRBJ1-5; 8 bases align to TRBD1. V gave up 1 base and J gave up 4 bases; unmatched junction bases: 0. CDR1 is SQVTM and CDR2 is ANQGSEA in the germline V gene. The CDR3 consists of 13 residues. CDR3 in DNA: TGCAGCGTTGAAGGGACAGGGAATCAGCCCCAGCATTTT. It encodes CSVEGTGNQPQHF.

The chain carries TRBV5-6 and TRBJ1-3, with 7 nucleotides matching TRBD1. This CDR3 spans 15 amino acids. CDR1 SGHDT and CDR2 YYEEEE come from the germline V gene. Trimming at V came to 4 bases and at J to 0 bases, leaving 4 bases not matched to a gene. As DNA, the CDR3 is TGTGCCAGCAGCCCGGCAGGGGGCTCTGGAAACACCATATATTTT. This encodes CASSPAGGSGNTIYF.

The chain couples TRBV11-2 to TRBJ2-1; 7 nucleotides line up with TRBD2. The CDR3 has 12 residues. Germline CDR1 is SGHAT and CDR2 is FQNNGV. J was trimmed by 12 bases and V by 5 bases; bases with no gene match: 7. The CDR3 coding sequence is TGTGCCAGCAGCCTCGAAGGGAGGGGGCAGTTCTTC. Its translation: CASSLEGRGQFF. The complete variable domain, with remaining parts taken from reference TRBV11-2 and TRBJ2-1, reads EAGVAQSPRYKIIEKRQSVAFWCNPISGHATLYWYQQILGQGPKLLIQFQNNGVVDDSQLPKDRFSAERLKGVDSTLKIQPAKLEDSAVYLCASSLEGRGQFFGPGTRLTVL.

CDR3 bases: TGTGCCAGCAGTTGGAACAGGGCTAACACTGAAGCTTTCTTT. It codes for CASSWNRANTEAFF. The chain uses TRBV6-5 and TRBJ1-1; maybe TRBD1 (6 bases). The CDR3 sequence is 14 residues long. Trimming cost V 4 bases and J 2 bases, with 11 bases left between them. Germline V gives CDR1 MNHEY, CDR2 SVGAGI.

The chain uses TRBV27 and TRBJ2-7, with D possibly matching TRBD1 (6 bases). The CDR3 sequence is 13 residues long. Germline lookup yields CDR1 MNHEY and CDR2 SMNVEV (reference sequence). V lost 3 bases and J lost 2, with 8 bases in between. This CDR3 reads CASSFGQTYEQYF. As DNA, the CDR3 is TGTGCCAGCAGTTTTGGACAGACCTACGAGCAGTACTTC.

The table lists this clone with a count of one. The chain combines TRBV12-5 with TRBJ2-3; 10 nucleotides agree with TRBD2. This CDR3 region has 15 residues. With V trimmed by 4 bases and J by 5 bases, 6 bases remained unmatched. In germline, CDR1 is LGHNT, CDR2 FRNRAP. CDR3 in DNA: TGTGCTAGTGGTTCAGCGGGAGGGATCGGAGATACGCAGTATTTT. It is translated as CASGSAGGIGDTQYF.

The chain links TRBV7-8 to TRBJ2-7, with 15 bases identical to TRBD2. Germline V gene lookup returns CDR1 SGHVS and CDR2 FQNEAQ. The trim removed 5 bases at V and 2 bases at J, leaving 4 bases unmatched. The CDR3 has 16 residues. The CDR3 sequence is CASSLGLAGGTYEQYF. CDR3 nucleotides: TGTGCCAGCAGCCTGGGACTAGCGGGAGGTACCTACGAGCAGTACTTC.

This clone has only one observation. The genes are TRBV27 and TRBJ2-7; TRBD2 agrees at 7 bases. The CDR3 has 14 amino acids. The V gene end was trimmed by 3 bases and the J gene end by 2 bases; junction bases not matched to a gene: 4. Germline V lookup: CDR1 MNHEY, CDR2 SMNVEV (reference sequence). The CDR3 loop reads CASSFGGGPYEQYF. CDR3 DNA sequence: TGTGCCAGCAGTTTTGGCGGGGGACCCTACGAGCAGTACTTC.

The chain joins TRBV4-3 to TRBJ1-6; tentatively, D is TRBD1 (6 bases). This CDR3 has 14 residues. Trimming left V 0 bases short and J 10 bases short, with 10 bases between. Per germline, CDR1 LGHNA and CDR2 YSLEER. The CDR3 nucleotides read TGCGCCAGCAGCCAAGAACAGGGCGGGTCACCCCTCCACTTT. Protein sequence: CASSQEQGGSPLHF.

The chain employs TRBV5-1 and TRBJ1-3; D is uncertain. The V gene's germline CDR1 is SGHRS and CDR2 YFSETQ. The CDR3 runs to 17 residues. V was clipped by 0 bases and J by 0 bases, with 13 bases between them. CDR3 DNA sequence: TGCGCCAGCAGCTTGGAGGTCCACAGTAACTCTGGAAACACCATATATTTT. It encodes CASSLEVHSNSGNTIYF. The whole variable domain, remainder taken from reference TRBV5-1 and TRBJ1-3, is KAGVTQTPRYLIKTRGQQVTLSCSPISGHRSVSWYQQTPGQGLQFLFEYFSETQRNKGNFPGRFSGRQFSNSRSEMNVSTLELGDSALYLCASSLEVHSNSGNTIYFGEGSWLTVV.

This sequence joins TRBV29-1 and TRBJ1-1, with 7 bases lining up with TRBD1. This CDR3 has 16 amino acids. Germline assignment: CDR1 SQVTM and CDR2 ANQGSEA. V lost 6 bases, J lost 4 bases, and 17 bases stayed unmatched. In nucleotides, the CDR3 is TGCAGCGTCGACCCGGGACAGAGTAGGGGGACCACTGAAGCTTTCTTT. Protein: CSVDPGQSRGTTEAFF.

V usage is TRBV6-5 and J usage is TRBJ2-2; weak D call: TRBD1 (6 bases). The CDR3 has 12 amino acids. V was cut by 6 bases and J by 4 bases, with 6 bases left in between. From germline, CDR1 is MNHEY and CDR2 SVGAGI. The DNA for the CDR3 is TGTGCCAGCAGGGACAGCACCGGGGAGCTGTTTTTT. It specifies CASRDSTGELFF.

The chain carries TRBV6-1 and TRBJ2-1, with TRBD2 matching over 10 bases. V shed 5 bases and J 1 base; nucleotides not matched to a gene: 2. The CDR3 is 15 residues long. In germline, CDR1 is MNHNS, CDR2 SASEGT. The CDR3 reads CASSLAGASYNEQFF. The CDR3 nucleotides are TGTGCCAGCAGTCTAGCGGGAGCGTCCTACAATGAGCAGTTCTTC.

The chain couples TRBV5-6 to TRBJ1-2; TRBD1 aligns across 9 bases. The CDR3 is 12 amino acids. With V trimmed by 2 bases and J by 13 bases, 6 bases remained unmatched. In germline, CDR1 is SGHDT, CDR2 YYEEEE. CDR3 bases: TGTGCCAGCAGCTTACCGGGACAGGGACCCACCTTC. Translated: CASSLPGQGPTF.

The chain has TRBV11-3 and TRBJ2-7; tentatively, D is TRBD1 (5 bases). CDR1 and CDR2 from the germline V gene are SGHNT and YENEEA. V shed 3 bases and J shed 3 bases, with 6 bases lying between them. The CDR3 is 12 residues long. CDR3 bases: TGTGCCAGCAGCTTGACAGTCTACGAGCAGTACTTC. It translates to CASSLTVYEQYF.

This chain joins TRBV10-3 and TRBJ1-2, with 7 bases lining up with TRBD1. Trimming cost V 3 bases and J 3 bases; bases outside gene matches: 10. The CDR3 sequence is 16 residues long. Germline V lookup: CDR1 ENHRY, CDR2 SYGVKD. CDR3 sequence (DNA): TGTGCCATCAGTGACCAGGGGGGTGTGATGGACTATGGCTACACCTTC. Residues: CAISDQGGVMDYGYTF.

The chain uses TRBV19 and TRBJ1-5; perhaps TRBD1 as D (5 bases). This CDR3 comprises 14 residues. Per the germline V gene, CDR1 is LNHDA and CDR2 is SQIVND (reference sequence). V gave up 9 bases and J gave up 2 bases, with 14 bases separating them. CDR3: CASDSVWGNQPQHF. CDR3 nucleotide sequence: TGTGCCAGCGACAGCGTCTGGGGCAATCAGCCCCAGCATTTT.

V gene TRBV2 combines with J gene TRBJ1-5; D is ambiguous. The CDR3 totals 13 residues. Between the trimmed V and J ends, which lost 4 bases and 7 bases, there was a span of 11 bases. Looked up from germline, CDR1 is SNHLY and CDR2 is FYNNEI. CDR3 nucleotide sequence: TGTGCCAGCAGTGGGGAGGATTTACAGCCCCAGCATTTT. It encodes CASSGEDLQPQHF.

DNA of the CDR3: TGTGCCTGGACGATCTCCGGGGGGGATCAGCCCCAGCATTTT. It specifies CAWTISGGDQPQHF. The rearrangement joins TRBV30 to TRBJ1-5, with D maybe TRBD1 (5 bases). V lost 4 bases and J lost 5, with 15 bases in between. Germline V gene lookup returns CDR1 GTSNPN and CDR2 SVGIG (reference sequence). CDR3 size: 14 residues. Looking up the rest from reference TRBV30 and TRBJ1-5 gives the full variable domain: SQTIHQWPATLVQPVGSPLSLECTVEGTSNPNLYWYRQAAGRGLQLLFYSVGIGQISSEVPQNLSASRPQDRQFILSSKKLLLSDSGFYLCAWTISGGDQPQHFGDGTRLSIL.